The present T cell receptor beta chain was sequenced within a study of blood T cell repertoires in COVID-19. V gave up 8 bases and J gave up 5 bases; unmatched junction bases: 5. From germline, CDR1 is MDHEN and CDR2 SYDVKM. This CDR3 has 13 residues. Method: immunoSEQ multiplex PCR; TCRdb's copy keeps in-frame clones and lacks some. The data show approximately 210,000 clones, more than 75% seen once. Sequenced material: PBMCs or T cells enriched from blood (not recorded which). This chain connects TRBV28 to TRBJ1-4; TRBD1 agrees at 7 bases. The clonotype originates from a woman aged 45 to 65 with acute COVID-19. The CDR3 protein is CASVRGYNEKLFF. The CDR3 region has the DNA TGTGCCAGCGTCAGGGGGTACAATGAAAAACTGTTTTTT.